The 22 T cell receptor beta chains below come from one sample, sequenced in a study of T cell responses to AZD1222 COVID-19 vaccine. Produced via immunoSEQ multiplex PCR; TCRdb's table is partial and in-frame only. Of 150,000 or so clones listed, roughly nine tenths were seen once; the top ten hold 2.5% to 3%. The input for sequencing was peripheral blood, taken on day 0 of AZD1222 vaccination. Receptors originate from an adult in good health.

The chain combines TRBV6-1 with TRBJ1-3; unclear D gene. CDR3 size: 17 residues. Looked up from germline, CDR1 is MNHNS and CDR2 is SASEGT. V was cut by 1 base and J by 0 bases, with 13 bases left in between. The CDR3 loop reads CASSEGDWASSGNTIYF. The CDR3 DNA follows: TGTGCCAGCAGTGAAGGGGATTGGGCCAGCTCTGGAAACACCATATATTTT.

V usage is TRBV18 and J usage is TRBJ1-2; possibly TRBD1 for D (6 bases). Germline CDR1 and CDR2: KGHSH and LQKENI. The V gene lost 1 base and the J gene lost 8 bases, with 20 bases spanning the gap. This CDR3 spans 16 amino acids. Here the CDR3 reads CASSPQLATGTSGYTF. The CDR3 region has the DNA TGTGCCAGCTCACCACAGCTGGCTACAGGGACGTCCGGCTACACCTTC.

The V call is TRBV4-2, the J call TRBJ1-3; 7 positions agree with TRBD1. Germline lookup yields CDR1 LGHNA and CDR2 YNFKEQ. The CDR3 has 16 amino acids. The J segment lost 0 bases and the V segment lost 3 bases, leaving 5 bases of the junction unmatched. CDR3 amino acids: CASSQDPGGSGNTIYF. CDR3 bases: TGTGCCAGCAGCCAGGACCCAGGGGGCTCTGGAAACACCATATATTTT.

J is TRBJ2-3 and V is TRBV4-2; unclear D gene. CDR3 length equals 15 residues. The germline V and J ends were trimmed by 3 bases and 2 bases, with 12 bases remaining between them. Germline V lookup: CDR1 LGHNA, CDR2 YNFKEQ. The CDR3 loop reads CASSHKDHYTDTQYF. CDR3 nucleotide sequence: TGTGCCAGCAGCCATAAGGACCATTACACAGATACGCAGTATTTT.

The rearrangement uses TRBV3-1 (or the pseudogene TRBV3-2) and TRBJ2-1, with D possibly TRBD1 on 6 matching bases. V gave up 4 bases and J gave up 4 bases, with 17 bases separating them. Germline assignment: CDR1 LGHDT and CDR2 YNNKEL (reference sequence). The CDR3 is 16 amino acids. CDR3: CASSPPTDRSYNEQFF. The CDR3 DNA sequence: TGTGCCAGCAGCCCCCCTACCGACAGGAGTTACAATGAGCAGTTCTTC.

J is TRBJ2-1 and V is TRBV11-3, with 9 bases aligning to TRBD1. V lost 5 bases, J lost 8 bases, and 10 bases stayed unmatched. This CDR3 is built from 15 residues. The germline V gene encodes CDR1 SGHNT and CDR2 YENEEA. The CDR3 reads CASSPTPRTGDEQFF. The CDR3 nucleotides read TGTGCCAGCAGCCCCACCCCCCGGACAGGGGATGAGCAGTTCTTC.

This chain links TRBV7-9 with TRBJ2-6; D assignment may be TRBD1 or TRBD2 (5 bases each). V gave up 5 bases and J gave up 4 bases, with 15 bases separating them. This CDR3 contains 16 residues. The germline V gene encodes CDR1 SEHNR and CDR2 FQNEAQ (reference sequence). Written as DNA, the CDR3 is TGTGCCAGCAGCGGACCTGAAGGGGACGGGGCCAACGTCCTGACTTTC. The encoded protein is CASSGPEGDGANVLTF.

This CDR3 is CASSSGQETPLHF. As DNA, the CDR3 is TGTGCCAGCAGCTCTGGACAGGAGACACCCCTCCACTTT. The V call is TRBV7-9, the J call TRBJ1-6; TRBD1 aligns across 7 bases. CDR1 and CDR2 (germline): SEHNR, FQNEAQ (reference sequence). J was trimmed by 11 bases and V by 4 bases; bases with no gene match: 5. CDR3 size: 13 residues. Looking up the rest from reference TRBV7-9 and TRBJ1-6 gives the full variable domain: DTGVSQNPRHKITKRGQNVTFRCDPISEHNRLYWYRQTLGQGPEFLTYFQNEAQLEKSRLLSDRFSAERPKGSFSTLEIQRTEQGDSAMYLCASSSGQETPLHFGNGTRLTVT.

This clone was seen a single time. This chain connects TRBV28 to TRBJ1-5; possible D gene TRBD1, 6 bases. Trimming removed 3 bases at V and 4 bases at J, with 13 bases between. CDR1 and CDR2 (germline): MDHEN, SYDVKM. The CDR3 totals 15 residues. CDR3 region: CASSLGQGSNQPQHF. CDR3 DNA: TGTGCCAGCAGTTTGGGTCAGGGGAGTAATCAGCCCCAGCATTTT.

The chain joins TRBV5-1 to TRBJ1-1; D is undetermined. V lost 3 bases and J lost 2, with 11 bases in between. CDR3 length: 14 amino acids. Germline V gene sequence: CDR1 SGHRS, CDR2 YFSETQ. CDR3 sequence (DNA): TGCGCCAGCAGCTCCCAGACATCAAACACTGAAGCTTTCTTT. It is translated as CASSSQTSNTEAFF. The full variable domain, completed using reference TRBV5-1 and TRBJ1-1, is KAGVTQTPRYLIKTRGQQVTLSCSPISGHRSVSWYQQTPGQGLQFLFEYFSETQRNKGNFPGRFSGRQFSNSRSEMNVSTLELGDSALYLCASSSQTSNTEAFFGQGTRLTVV.

This clone was seen a handful of times. The chain is built from TRBV5-1 and TRBJ2-3; D might be TRBD1 or TRBD2, each matching 5 bases. Germline V gene lookup returns CDR1 SGHRS and CDR2 YFSETQ. The CDR3 has 14 residues. The V gene lost 5 bases and the J gene lost 1 base, with 11 bases spanning the gap. CDR3 residues: CASRRRGGTDTQYF. In DNA form, the CDR3 reads TGCGCCAGCAGAAGAAGGGGAGGCACAGATACGCAGTATTTT.

This clone showed up just once. This chain links TRBV2 with TRBJ1-5; a weak D match, TRBD1 (6 bases). CDR3 length equals 14 residues. V was shortened by 4 bases and J by 6 bases, with 13 bases between the two germline ends. Per germline, CDR1 SNHLY and CDR2 FYNNEI. The CDR3 spells CASSGEGGVQPQHF. The CDR3 bases are TGTGCCAGCAGTGGAGAAGGGGGGGTTCAGCCCCAGCATTTT.

The rearrangement joins TRBV11-2 to TRBJ1-3; D is unclear. This CDR3 has 14 amino acids. Trimming removed 2 bases at V and 2 bases at J, with 7 bases between. Per the germline V gene, CDR1 is SGHAT and CDR2 is FQNNGV. The CDR3 nucleotides read TGTGCCAGCAGCTTACTAGGGCCTGGAAACACCATATATTTT. Its translation: CASSLLGPGNTIYF.

The V gene is TRBV6-5, the J gene TRBJ2-7; possibly TRBD1 or TRBD2 for D (5 bases each). Germline V gives CDR1 MNHEY, CDR2 SVGAGI. This CDR3 has 15 amino acids. V lost 6 bases and J lost 3, with 18 bases in between. The CDR3 is CASSPRDVGGYEQYF. The CDR3 coding sequence is TGTGCCAGCAGCCCCCGGGACGTCGGAGGCTACGAGCAGTACTTC.

The CDR3 is CAWTDRVGAGELFF. CDR3 nucleotides: TGTGCCTGGACCGACAGGGTCGGCGCCGGGGAGCTGTTTTTT. The V gene is TRBV30, the J gene TRBJ2-2, with 7 bases that match TRBD1. V was pared by 4 bases and J by 6 bases, with 8 bases of the junction left unmatched. The CDR3 length is 14 residues. The germline CDR1 and CDR2 sequences are GTSNPN and SVGIG (reference sequence).

V usage is TRBV5-1 and J usage is TRBJ1-2, with a possible D match to TRBD1 (5 bases). Germline V gene sequence: CDR1 SGHRS, CDR2 YFSETQ. V was trimmed by 4 bases and J by 6 bases, leaving 22 bases between them. CDR3 length: 16 amino acids. The chain's CDR3 is CASSQDLGEGRHGYTF. CDR3 coding DNA: TGCGCCAGCAGCCAGGACTTGGGTGAGGGGAGGCATGGCTACACCTTC.

The V call is TRBV28, the J call TRBJ1-6; D not certain. V gave up 6 bases and J gave up 7 bases, with 13 bases separating them. The CDR3 has 14 residues. Germline assignment: CDR1 MDHEN and CDR2 SYDVKM. For the CDR3, the DNA is TGTGCCAGCAGCCCACCCTCAAAGAATTCACCCCTCCACTTT. It encodes CASSPPSKNSPLHF.

The chain couples TRBV13 to TRBJ2-5; 12 positions agree with TRBD2. The CDR3 is 15 amino acids. The germline V gene encodes CDR1 PRHDT and CDR2 FYEKMQ (reference sequence). V shed 4 bases, J shed 6 bases, and the junction held 6 bases outside the gene matches. CDR3 loop: CASSSRLAGEKTQYF. CDR3 nucleotide sequence: TGTGCCAGCAGCTCCCGACTAGCGGGAGAGAAGACCCAGTACTTC.

The J gene is TRBJ2-2, the V gene TRBV7-3, with 8 bases that match TRBD1. This CDR3 is built from 15 residues. V lost 4 bases and J lost 4; bases outside the gene matches: 5. CDR1 and CDR2 (germline): SGHTA, FQGTGA. The CDR3 spells CASSSPGQVTGELFF. The CDR3 DNA reads as TGTGCCAGCAGCTCACCGGGACAGGTCACCGGGGAGCTGTTTTTT.

The chain joins TRBV7-2 to TRBJ2-1, with D perhaps TRBD2 (5 bases). The germline V gene encodes CDR1 SGHTA and CDR2 FQGNSA. V was clipped by 5 bases and J by 10 bases, with 15 bases between them. The CDR3 sequence is 13 residues long. Here the CDR3 reads CASSPYPSGEQFF. Written as DNA, the CDR3 is TGTGCCAGCAGCCCCTACCCATCGGGAGAGCAGTTCTTC.

The genes are TRBV18 and TRBJ1-6, with TRBD1 matching 7 bases. The trim removed 6 bases at V and 11 bases at J, leaving 7 bases unmatched. The CDR3 extends over 13 amino acids. Germline lookup yields CDR1 KGHSH and CDR2 LQKENI. CDR3 amino acids: CASSLRGQAPLHF. CDR3 coding DNA: TGTGCCAGCTCCCTGAGGGGGCAGGCACCCCTCCACTTT.

The V call is TRBV6-6, the J call TRBJ2-7; 9 bases line up with TRBD1. CDR3 length: 13 amino acids. Germline V CDR1 and CDR2: MNHNY, SVGAGI (reference sequence). Trimming removed 6 bases from V and 3 bases from J; junction bases left unmatched: 3. In DNA form, the CDR3 reads TGTGCCAGCAGCCTGGGACAGGGCTACGAGCAGTACTTC. Translating gives CASSLGQGYEQYF.